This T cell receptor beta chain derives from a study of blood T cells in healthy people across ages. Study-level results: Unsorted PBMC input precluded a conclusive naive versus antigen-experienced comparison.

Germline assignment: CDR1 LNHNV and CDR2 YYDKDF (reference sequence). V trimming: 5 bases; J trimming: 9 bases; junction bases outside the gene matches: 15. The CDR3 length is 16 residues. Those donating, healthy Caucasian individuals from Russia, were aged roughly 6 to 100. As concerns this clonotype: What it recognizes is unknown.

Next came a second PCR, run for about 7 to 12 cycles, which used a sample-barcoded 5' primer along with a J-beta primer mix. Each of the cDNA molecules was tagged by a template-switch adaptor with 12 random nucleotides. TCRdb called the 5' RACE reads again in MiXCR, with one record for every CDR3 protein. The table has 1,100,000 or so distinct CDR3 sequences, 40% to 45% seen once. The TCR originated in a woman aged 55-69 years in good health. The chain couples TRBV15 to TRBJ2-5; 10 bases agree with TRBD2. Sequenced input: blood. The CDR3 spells CATSFGLADVPGAQYF. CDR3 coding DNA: TGTGCCACCAGCTTCGGACTAGCGGATGTCCCGGGGGCCCAGTACTTC.